This T cell receptor beta chain was obtained from a study of T cells in Graves' hyperthyroidism and ophthalmopathy. Study as a whole: Staff took peripheral blood when the initial diagnosis was made, before any treatment began.

Uncontrolled infection, other autoimmune disease, pregnancy or lactation barred patients from enrollment. Clinical symptoms, serum thyroxine and TRAb, thyroid ultrasound and orbital computed tomography were used for the diagnoses. Fresh peripheral blood, around 9.3 ml, was the source of the PBMCs. The CDR3 covers 14 residues. V was pared by 6 bases and J by 6 bases, with 10 bases of the junction left unmatched. Per the germline V gene, CDR1 is DFQATT and CDR2 is SNEGSKA (reference sequence). This clonotype was observed at least ten times. Amplified TCR beta CDR3 regions derived from RNA transcripts. The HTBI primer set drove a first-round RT-PCR of the TCR CDR3. One entry per CDR3 protein, called by TCRdb with MiXCR from the multiplex PCR reads. This sample has hundreds of thousands of distinct CDR3 sequences, with 15% to 20% found just once.

The chain has TRBV20-1 and TRBJ2-3; TRBD2 matches at 9 bases. The sequence came from a woman under 30 with Graves' hyperthyroidism. Material: blood. The chain's CDR3 is CSAIAGELTDTQYF. DNA for the CDR3: TGCAGTGCCATAGCGGGGGAACTAACGGATACGCAGTATTTT.